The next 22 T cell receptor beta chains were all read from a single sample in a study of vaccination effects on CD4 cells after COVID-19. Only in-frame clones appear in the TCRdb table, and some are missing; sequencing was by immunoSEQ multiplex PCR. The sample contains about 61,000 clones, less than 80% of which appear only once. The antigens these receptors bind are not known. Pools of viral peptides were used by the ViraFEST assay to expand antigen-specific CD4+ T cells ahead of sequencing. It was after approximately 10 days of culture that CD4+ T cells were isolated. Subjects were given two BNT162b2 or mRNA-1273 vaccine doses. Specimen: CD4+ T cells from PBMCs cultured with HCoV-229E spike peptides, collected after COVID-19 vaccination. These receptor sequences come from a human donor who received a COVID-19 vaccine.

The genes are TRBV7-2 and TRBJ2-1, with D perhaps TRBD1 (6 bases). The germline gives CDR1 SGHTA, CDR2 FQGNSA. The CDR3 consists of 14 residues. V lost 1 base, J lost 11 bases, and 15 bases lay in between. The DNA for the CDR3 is TGTGCCAGCAGCTTAGAGGGACCCCAGGGGAAGCAGTTCTTC. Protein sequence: CASSLEGPQGKQFF. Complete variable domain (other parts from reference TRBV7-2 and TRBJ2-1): GAGVSQSPSNKVTEKGKDVELRCDPISGHTALYWYRQSLGQGLEFLIYFQGNSAPDKSGLPSDRFSAERTGGSVSTLTIQRTQQEDSAVYLCASSLEGPQGKQFFGPGTRLTVL.

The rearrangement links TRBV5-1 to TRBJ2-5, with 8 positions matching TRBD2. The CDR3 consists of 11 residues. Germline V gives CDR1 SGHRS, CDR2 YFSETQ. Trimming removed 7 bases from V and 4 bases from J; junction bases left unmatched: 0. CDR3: CASAGGETQYF. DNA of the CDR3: TGCGCCAGCGCGGGGGGAGAGACCCAGTACTTC.

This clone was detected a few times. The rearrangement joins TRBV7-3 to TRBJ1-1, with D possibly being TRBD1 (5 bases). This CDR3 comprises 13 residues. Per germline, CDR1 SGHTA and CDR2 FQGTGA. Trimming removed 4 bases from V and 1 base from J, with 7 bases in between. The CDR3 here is CASSSDRNTEAFF. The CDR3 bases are TGTGCCAGCAGCTCCGACAGGAACACTGAAGCTTTCTTT.

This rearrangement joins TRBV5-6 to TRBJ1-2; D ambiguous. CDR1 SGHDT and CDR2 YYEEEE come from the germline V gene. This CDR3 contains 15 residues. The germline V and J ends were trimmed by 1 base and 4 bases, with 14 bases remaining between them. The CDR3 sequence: CASSLSTLITYGYTF. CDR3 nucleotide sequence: TGTGCCAGCAGCTTGTCGACTTTAATAACCTATGGCTACACCTTC.

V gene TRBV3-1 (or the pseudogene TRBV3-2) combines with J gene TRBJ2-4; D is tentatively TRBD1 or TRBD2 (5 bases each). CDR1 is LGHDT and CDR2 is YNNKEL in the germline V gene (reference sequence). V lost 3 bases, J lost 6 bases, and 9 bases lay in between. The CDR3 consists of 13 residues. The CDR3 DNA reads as TGTGCCAGCAGCCAGGGGACGGGAAACATTCAGTACTTC. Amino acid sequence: CASSQGTGNIQYF.

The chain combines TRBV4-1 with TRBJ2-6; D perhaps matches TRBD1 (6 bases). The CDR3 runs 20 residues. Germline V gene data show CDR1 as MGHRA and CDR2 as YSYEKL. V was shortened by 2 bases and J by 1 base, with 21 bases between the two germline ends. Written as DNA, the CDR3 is TGCGCCAGCAGCCAACAAACTTTGACAGGTGCTTTTTCTGGGGCCAACGTCCTGACTTTC. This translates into CASSQQTLTGAFSGANVLTF.

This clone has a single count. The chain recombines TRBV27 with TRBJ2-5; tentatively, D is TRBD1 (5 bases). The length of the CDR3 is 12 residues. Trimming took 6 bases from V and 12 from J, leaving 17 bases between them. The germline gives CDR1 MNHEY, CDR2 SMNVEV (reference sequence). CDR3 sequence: CASSDRKRREYF. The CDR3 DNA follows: TGTGCCAGCAGCGACAGAAAACGTCGGGAGTACTTC.

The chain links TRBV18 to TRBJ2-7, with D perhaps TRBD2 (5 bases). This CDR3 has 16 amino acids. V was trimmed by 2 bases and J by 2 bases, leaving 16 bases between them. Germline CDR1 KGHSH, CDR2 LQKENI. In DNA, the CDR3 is TGTGCCAGCTCACCAAAGGAGGCGGGCGGTACCTACGAGCAGTACGTC. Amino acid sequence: CASSPKEAGGTYEQYV.

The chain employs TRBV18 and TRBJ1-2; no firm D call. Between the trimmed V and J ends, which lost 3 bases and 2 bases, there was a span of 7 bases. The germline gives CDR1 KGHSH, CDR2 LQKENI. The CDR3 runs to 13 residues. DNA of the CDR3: TGTGCCAGCTCACCCCGGGAAAACTATGGCTACACCTTC. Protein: CASSPRENYGYTF. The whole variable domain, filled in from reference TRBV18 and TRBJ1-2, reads NAGVMQNPRHLVRRRGQEARLRCSPMKGHSHVYWYRQLPEEGLKFMVYLQKENIIDESGMPKERFSAEFPKEGPSILRIQQVVRGDSAAYFCASSPRENYGYTFGSGTRLTVV.

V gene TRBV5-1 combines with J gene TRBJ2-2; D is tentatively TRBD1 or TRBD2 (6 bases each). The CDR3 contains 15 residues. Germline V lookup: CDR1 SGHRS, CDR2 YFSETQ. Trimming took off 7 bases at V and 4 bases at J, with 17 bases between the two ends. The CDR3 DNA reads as TGCGCCAGCGGGCGTGAGGGGGGAGGCACCGGGGAGCTGTTTTTT. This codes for CASGREGGGTGELFF.

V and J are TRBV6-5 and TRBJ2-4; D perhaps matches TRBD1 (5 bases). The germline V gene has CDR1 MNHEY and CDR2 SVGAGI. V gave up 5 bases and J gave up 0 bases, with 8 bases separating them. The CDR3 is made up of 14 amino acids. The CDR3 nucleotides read TGTGCCAGCAGTCCACAGGCAGCCAAAAACATTCAGTACTTC. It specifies CASSPQAAKNIQYF.

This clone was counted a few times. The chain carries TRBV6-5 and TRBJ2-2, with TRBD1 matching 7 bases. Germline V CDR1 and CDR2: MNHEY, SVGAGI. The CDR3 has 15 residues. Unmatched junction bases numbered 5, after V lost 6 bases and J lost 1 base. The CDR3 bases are TGTGCCAGCAGAGGGGGCAGGCTGAACACCGGGGAGCTGTTTTTT. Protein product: CASRGGRLNTGELFF.

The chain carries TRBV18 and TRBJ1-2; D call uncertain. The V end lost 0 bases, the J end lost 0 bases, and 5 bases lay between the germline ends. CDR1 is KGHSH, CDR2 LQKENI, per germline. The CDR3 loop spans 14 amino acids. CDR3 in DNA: TGTGCCAGCTCACCACCTGGGGCTAACTATGGCTACACCTTC. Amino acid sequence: CASSPPGANYGYTF.

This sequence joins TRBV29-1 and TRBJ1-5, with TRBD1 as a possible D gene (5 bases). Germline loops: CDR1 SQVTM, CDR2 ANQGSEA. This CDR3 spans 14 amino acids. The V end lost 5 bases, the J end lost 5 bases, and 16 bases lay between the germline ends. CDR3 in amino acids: CSVLRQGGDQPQHF. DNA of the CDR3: TGCAGCGTTCTGAGGCAGGGAGGAGATCAGCCCCAGCATTTT. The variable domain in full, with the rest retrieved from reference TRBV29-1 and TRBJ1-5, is SAVISQKPSRDICQRGTSLTIQCQVDSQVTMMFWYRQQPGQSLTLIATANQGSEATYESGFVIDKFPISRPNLTFSTLTVSNMSPEDSSIYLCSVLRQGGDQPQHFGDGTRLSIL.

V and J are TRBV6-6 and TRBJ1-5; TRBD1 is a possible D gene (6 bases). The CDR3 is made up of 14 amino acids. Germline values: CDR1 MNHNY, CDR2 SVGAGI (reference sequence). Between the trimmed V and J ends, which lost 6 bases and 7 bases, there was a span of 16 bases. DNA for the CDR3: TGTGCCAGCAGGAACACAGGGTTTGAACAGCCCCAGCATTTT. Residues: CASRNTGFEQPQHF.

DNA for the CDR3: TGTGCCAGCTCACCACCGGCAGGGGCCGGAAACACCATATATTTT. Its protein is CASSPPAGAGNTIYF. J is TRBJ1-3 and V is TRBV18, with D perhaps matching TRBD1 (6 bases). CDR1 is KGHSH and CDR2 is LQKENI in the germline V gene. Deletions cut 0 bases from V and 4 bases from J, with 10 bases between. This CDR3 has 15 residues.

The CDR3: CASSLRLAGGPVTGELFF. The CDR3, as DNA: TGCGCCAGCAGCTTGCGACTAGCGGGGGGGCCGGTCACCGGGGAGCTGTTTTTT. This chain connects TRBV5-1 to TRBJ2-2, with 14 positions matching TRBD2. This CDR3 spans 18 amino acids. The germline CDR1 and CDR2 sequences are SGHRS and YFSETQ. The J segment lost 4 bases and the V segment lost 1 base, leaving 6 bases of the junction unmatched.

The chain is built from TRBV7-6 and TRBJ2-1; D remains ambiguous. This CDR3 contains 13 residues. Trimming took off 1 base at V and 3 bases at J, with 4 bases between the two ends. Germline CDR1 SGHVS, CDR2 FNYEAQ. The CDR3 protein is CASSLGSYNEQFF. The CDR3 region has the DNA TGTGCCAGCAGCTTAGGCAGCTACAATGAGCAGTTCTTC.

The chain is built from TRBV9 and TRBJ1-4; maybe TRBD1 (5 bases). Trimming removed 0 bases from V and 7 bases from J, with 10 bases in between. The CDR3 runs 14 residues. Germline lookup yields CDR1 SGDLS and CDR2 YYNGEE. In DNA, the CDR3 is TGTGCCAGCAGCGTAGGACAGTATGGTGAAAAACTGTTTTTT. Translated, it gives CASSVGQYGEKLFF. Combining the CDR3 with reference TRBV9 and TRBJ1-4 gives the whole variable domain DSGVTQTPKHLITATGQRVTLRCSPRSGDLSVYWYQQSLDQGLQFLIQYYNGEERAKGNILERFSAQQFPDLHSELNLSSLELGDSALYFCASSVGQYGEKLFFGSGTQLSVL.

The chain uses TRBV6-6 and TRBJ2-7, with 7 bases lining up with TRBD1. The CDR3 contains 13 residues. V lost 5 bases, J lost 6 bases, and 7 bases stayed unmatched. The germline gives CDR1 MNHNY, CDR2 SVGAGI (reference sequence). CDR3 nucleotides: TGTGCCAGCAGTCGTGCAACAGGGGTCGAGCAGTACGTC. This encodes CASSRATGVEQYV.

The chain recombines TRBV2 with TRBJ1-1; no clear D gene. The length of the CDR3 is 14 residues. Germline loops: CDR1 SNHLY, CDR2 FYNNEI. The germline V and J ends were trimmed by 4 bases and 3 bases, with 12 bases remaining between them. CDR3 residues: CASSVVRADTEAFF. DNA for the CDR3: TGTGCCAGCAGTGTGGTTAGGGCGGACACTGAAGCTTTCTTT. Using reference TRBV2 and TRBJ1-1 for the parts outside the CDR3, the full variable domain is EPEVTQTPSHQVTQMGQEVILRCVPISNHLYFYWYRQILGQKVEFLVSFYNNEISEKSEIFDDQFSVERPDGSNFTLKIRSTKLEDSAMYFCASSVVRADTEAFFGQGTRLTVV.

The CDR3 DNA reads TGTGCCAGCAGCCCACCCCTGGGGGGCACAGATACGCAGTATTTT. It specifies CASSPPLGGTDTQYF. The chain carries TRBV14 and TRBJ2-3; D could derive from TRBD1 or TRBD2 (5 bases each). The CDR3 is 15 residues long. V was clipped by 4 bases and J by 1 base, with 12 bases between them. Germline values: CDR1 SGHDN, CDR2 FVKESK.